Listed below are T cell receptor beta chains from one sample, sequenced in a study of CD8 T cells in Susac syndrome. TCRdb fed the immunoSEQ multiplex PCR reads into MiXCR, producing one record per CDR3 protein. The table includes about 200,000 distinct CDR3 sequences, about 95% detected once. Sequences were obtained from CD4+ T cells from PBMCs. These receptors came from a human donor in good health. The CDR3 runs from the conserved cysteine through the conserved F or W. A D gene is named only where the DNA matches it firmly.

v_gene	d_gene	j_gene	CDR3nt	CDR3aa
TRBV24-1	.	TRBJ2-6	TGTGCCACCAGTGACAACAACCCCTATAGCTCTGGGGCCAACGTCCTGACTTTC	CATSDNNPYSSGANVLTF
TRBV27	.	TRBJ1-6	TGTGCCAGCAGCCACGCGAGCGGATGGGACACTTCACCCCTCCACTTT	CASSHASGWDTSPLHF
TRBV7-6	.	TRBJ2-1	TGTGCCAGCAGCCCAAAGGGAGGAAACTACAATGAGCAGTTCTTC	CASSPKGGNYNEQFF
TRBV14	TRBD1	TRBJ2-1	TGTGCCAGCAGCCTAATGACAGGGACCTACAATGAGCAGTTCTTC	CASSLMTGTYNEQFF
TRBV29-1	.	TRBJ2-6	TGCAGCGTTGCAAGCGGATCTGGGGCCAACGTCCTGACTTTC	CSVASGSGANVLTF
TRBV2	TRBD1	TRBJ1-6	TGTGCCAGCAGGAGAGGGACAGGGAGCTCACCCCTCCACTTT	CASRRGTGSSPLHF
TRBV5-6	TRBD1	TRBJ1-2	TGTGCCAGCAGCTTGTACGGGACAGGGGGCGCTGACTATGGCTACACCTTC	CASSLYGTGGADYGYTF
TRBV29-1	.	TRBJ1-5	TGCAGCGTTGGGAGAGGGGTAAACCAGCCCCAGCATTTT	CSVGRGVNQPQHF
TRBV9	TRBD2	TRBJ2-1	TGTGCCAGCAGCGTGCCCGGACTAGCGGGGGTCGGTGAGCAGTTCTTC	CASSVPGLAGVGEQFF
TRBV7-3	TRBD1	TRBJ2-1	TGTGCCAGCAGCTACAGGGGGAGCTCCTACAATGAGCAGTTCTTC	CASSYRGSSYNEQFF
TRBV20-1	.	TRBJ2-3	TGCAGTGCTCCCTGGCGGGGTAGCACAGATACGCAGTATTTT	CSAPWRGSTDTQYF